This TCR beta chain is from a study of shared clonotypes between healthy human individuals. Study background: The composition of the donors was a couple of women and a few men aged 18 to 49. Per donor, CD8 memory used one plate, CD8 naive used two, CD4 memory used three and CD4 naive used three.

As concerns this clone: Its target is unknown.

Trimming removed 2 bases from V and 8 bases from J, with 6 bases in between. Germline-derived CDR1 and CDR2 are GTSNPN and SVGIG (reference sequence). This CDR3 spans 11 amino acids. General study results and limits: Sample collection involved blood only; tissue repertoires are likely different.

Deep-level assay runs were performed. The data were produced by immunoSEQ multiplex PCR, yet TCRdb's version contains in-frame clones alone and is incomplete. The sample records roughly 2.5 million clones, more than 80% being singletons. V usage is TRBV30 and J usage is TRBJ1-4; D unresolved. Material for sequencing was naive CD4+ T cells sorted from blood. This sample's subset: CD45RA+ positively selected. The TCR comes from a man aged 18 to 30 in good health. The CDR3 loop reads CAWSFKEKLFF. The DNA of the CDR3 is TGTGCCTGGAGTTTCAAAGAAAAACTGTTTTTT.